The 6 T cell receptor beta chains listed next were all sequenced from one sample in a study of T cells after somatic rescue of genetic block. The data were produced by immunoSEQ multiplex PCR, yet TCRdb's version contains in-frame clones alone and is incomplete. The data hold 67,000 or so clones, with roughly 88% observed a single time. The sequenced material came from peripheral blood mononuclear cells (PBMCs). These receptors originate from a man under 40.

This chain links TRBV6-5 with TRBJ2-4; the D is unclear. V lost 5 bases and J lost 0, with 8 bases in between. The CDR3 runs 14 residues. CDR1 and CDR2 from the germline V gene are MNHEY and SVGAGI. The CDR3 bases are TGTGCCAGCAGTCCTCCCCTAGCCAAAAACATTCAGTACTTC. This gives the protein CASSPPLAKNIQYF.

In its sample, this clone was seen a few times. This sequence joins TRBV7-2 and TRBJ2-5, with 7 bases lining up with TRBD1. CDR3 length: 14 amino acids. CDR1 and CDR2 from the germline V gene are SGHTA and FQGNSA. The V gene end was trimmed by 5 bases and the J gene end by 4 bases; junction bases not matched to a gene: 7. CDR3 sequence: CASSKGQPGETQYF. Here the CDR3 DNA reads TGTGCCAGCAGCAAGGGACAGCCCGGAGAGACCCAGTACTTC.

The genes are TRBV18 and TRBJ2-1; no definite D call. Germline loops: CDR1 KGHSH, CDR2 LQKENI. The CDR3 covers 14 residues. The V gene lost 1 base and the J gene lost 4 bases, with 8 bases spanning the gap. Written as DNA, the CDR3 is TGTGCCAGCTCACCACGAGGCATTTACAATGAGCAGTTCTTC. This encodes CASSPRGIYNEQFF.

J is TRBJ2-5 and V is TRBV7-9; 12 positions match TRBD2. CDR3 length equals 13 residues. After removal of 5 bases from V and 11 bases from J, the junction contained 6 bases not matched to a gene. Germline CDR1 is SEHNR and CDR2 is FQNEAQ (reference sequence). CDR3 protein: CASSHGLAGRQYF. CDR3 DNA sequence: TGTGCCAGCAGCCACGGACTAGCGGGGAGACAGTACTTC.

V is TRBV4-1 and J is TRBJ2-5; 9 positions agree with TRBD2. The CDR3 loop spans 14 amino acids. Losses at the gene ends were 4 bases for V and 5 bases for J; bases not matched to a gene: 5. Germline lookup yields CDR1 MGHRA and CDR2 YSYEKL. DNA for the CDR3: TGCGCCAGCAGCCCCGCTAGCGGGGTCGAGACCCAGTACTTC. Encoded protein: CASSPASGVETQYF.

The V call is TRBV27, the J call TRBJ1-4; D is possibly TRBD1 (6 bases). The CDR3 consists of 13 residues. Germline V gene lookup returns CDR1 MNHEY and CDR2 SMNVEV (reference sequence). Trimming removed 6 bases from V and 5 bases from J, with 10 bases in between. CDR3 DNA sequence: TGTGCCAGCAGCGGACAGACCAATGAAAAACTGTTTTTT. This translates into CASSGQTNEKLFF.